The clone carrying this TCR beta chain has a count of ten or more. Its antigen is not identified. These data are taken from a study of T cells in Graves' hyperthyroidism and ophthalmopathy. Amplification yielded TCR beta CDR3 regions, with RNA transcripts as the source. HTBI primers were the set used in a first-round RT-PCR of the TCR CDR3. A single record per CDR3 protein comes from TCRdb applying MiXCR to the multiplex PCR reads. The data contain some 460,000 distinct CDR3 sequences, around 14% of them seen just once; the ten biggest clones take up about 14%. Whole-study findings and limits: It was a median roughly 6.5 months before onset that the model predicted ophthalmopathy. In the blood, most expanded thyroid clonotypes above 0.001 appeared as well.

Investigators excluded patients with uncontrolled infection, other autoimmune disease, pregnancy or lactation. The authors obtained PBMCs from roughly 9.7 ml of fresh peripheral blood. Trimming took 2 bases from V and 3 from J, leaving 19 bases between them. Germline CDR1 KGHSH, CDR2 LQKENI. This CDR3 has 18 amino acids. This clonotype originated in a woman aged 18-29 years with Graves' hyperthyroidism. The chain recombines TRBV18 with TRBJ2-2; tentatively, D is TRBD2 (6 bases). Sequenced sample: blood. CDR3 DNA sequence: TGTGCCAGCTCACCAACCCTCTTGCGGGGAATGGACACCGGGGAGCTGTTTTTT. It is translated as CASSPTLLRGMDTGELFF.